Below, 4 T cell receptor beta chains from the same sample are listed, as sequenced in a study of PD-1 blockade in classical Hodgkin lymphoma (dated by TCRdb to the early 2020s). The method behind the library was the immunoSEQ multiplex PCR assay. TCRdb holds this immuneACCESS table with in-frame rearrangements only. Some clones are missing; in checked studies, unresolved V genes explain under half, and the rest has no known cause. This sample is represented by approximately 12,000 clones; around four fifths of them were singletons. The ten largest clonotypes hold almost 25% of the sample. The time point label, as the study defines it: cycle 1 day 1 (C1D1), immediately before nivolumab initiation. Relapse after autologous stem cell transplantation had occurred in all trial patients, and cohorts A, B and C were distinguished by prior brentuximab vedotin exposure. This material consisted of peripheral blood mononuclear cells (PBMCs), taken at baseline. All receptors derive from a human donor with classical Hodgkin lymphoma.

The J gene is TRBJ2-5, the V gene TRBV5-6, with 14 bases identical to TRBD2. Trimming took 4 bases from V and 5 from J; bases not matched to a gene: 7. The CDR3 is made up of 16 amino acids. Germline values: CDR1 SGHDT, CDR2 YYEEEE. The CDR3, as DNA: TGTGCCAGCAGCCAGGGACTAGCGGGGGTGTTTGAGACCCAGTACTTC. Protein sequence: CASSQGLAGVFETQYF.

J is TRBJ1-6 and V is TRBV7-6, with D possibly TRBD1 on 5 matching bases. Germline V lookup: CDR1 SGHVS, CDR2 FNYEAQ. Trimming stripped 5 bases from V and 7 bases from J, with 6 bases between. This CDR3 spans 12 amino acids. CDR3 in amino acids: CASSPGNSPLHF. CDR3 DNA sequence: TGTGCCAGCAGCCCAGGGAATTCACCCCTCCACTTT.

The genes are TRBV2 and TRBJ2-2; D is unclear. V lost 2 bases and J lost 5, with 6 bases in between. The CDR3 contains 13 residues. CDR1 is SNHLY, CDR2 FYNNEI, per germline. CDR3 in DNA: TGTGCCAGCAGTGAACGATGGACCGGGGAGCTGTTTTTT. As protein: CASSERWTGELFF.

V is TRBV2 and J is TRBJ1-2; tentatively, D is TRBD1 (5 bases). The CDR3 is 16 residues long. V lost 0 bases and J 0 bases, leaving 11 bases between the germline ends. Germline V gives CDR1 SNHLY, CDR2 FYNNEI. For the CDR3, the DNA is TGTGCCAGCAGTGAAGCGCGAGGGGAAACTAACTATGGCTACACCTTC. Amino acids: CASSEARGETNYGYTF.